This T cell receptor beta chain was found in a study of beta chain features in type 1 diabetes (dated by TCRdb to 2017 to 2018). At the level of the whole study: Mean age, gender distribution, total cell number and subset yield did not differ between patients and healthy donors. Across all samples, 107,917,701 sorted cells were examined, and cell number per subset correlated strongly with RNA yield. The study compared the TCRB repertoires of sorted circulating CD4+ T cell subsets in recently diagnosed type 1 diabetes patients with those in matched healthy donors. Whereas all 30 or so donors provided naive and central memory subsets, regulatory and stem cell-like memory subsets were isolated from just 8 patients and roughly 8 healthy donors. On the study overall, not on this receptor specifically: Only small numbers of individuals were included in the HLA sub-analyses, which left unresolved whether HLA type had any influence on TCRB rearrangement. Because cDNA was sequenced instead of genomic DNA, activated cells with high expression could be over-represented, although the groups did not differ in activation or CD3 levels. Patients with type 1 diabetes made fewer insertions and deleted more nucleotides at VDJ recombination sites, implying thymic rearrangement abnormalities. Shorter templates might be favored by PCR, yet because patient and control samples were amplified and corrected together, any such skew would affect both groups equally. A moderate but significant shortening of TCRB CDR3 length was observed in type 1 diabetes patients in all four CD4+ subsets. Naive, central memory and regulatory TCRB repertoires appeared to be more alike among patients than among healthy donors.

From each donor, a single peripheral blood sample of approximately 120 mL on average was drawn into heparinised tubes. Using a panel that included CD45RO, CCR7, CD25, CD127, CD95 and CD27, naive, central memory, regulatory and stem cell-like memory CD4+ T cells were sorted on a BD FACSAria II. Purity was above 95% for every sorted population. Right away, PBMCs were isolated by Lymphoprep density gradient centrifugation and were stained directly, with no culture step. So that batch effects would be minimized, each experiment stained and sorted samples in pairs, pairing one healthy donor with one patient. This clone was seen a few times. This clone's antigen is unknown. No quality values exist for individual bases; no much larger clone is one base distant. From its cysteine to its phenylalanine, the CDR3 spans 16 amino acids. The DNA shown is the 48-base CDR3, in frame from base 1. Deletion took 4 bases off V and 5 bases off J, with a span of 20 bases between the germline ends. Via the germline V gene, CDR1 is MGHDK and CDR2 SYGVNS.

All of the isolated RNA was reverse transcribed with the High Capacity cDNA Reverse Transcription Kit, so expressed TCRB transcripts were sequenced. Naive, central memory and regulatory T cell samples underwent deep immunoSEQ sequencing, averaging approximately 3.5 million total reads per sample. Sorted cells were lysed in RLT buffer, and RNA was extracted using DNase-treated RNeasy Micro or Mini kits according to cell number. Each cell subset was processed on its own to prevent cross-contamination, while patient and healthy donor samples were processed together. The immunoSEQ multiplex PCR was used to amplify TCRB sequences from cDNA, generating 87-bp fragments that spanned the CDR3 region. Sequencing of the amplicons was done on the Illumina HiSeq platform. For the original study's pipeline: Synthetic template baselines were used to correct PCR bias computationally, reads within Hamming distance 2 were collapsed together, and singletons that could not be merged were discarded. Reads were aligned to IMGT to assign V, D and J genes, CDR3 length, and insertions or deletions at six rearrangement sites. Within each subset, clonotype counts were normalized to sorted cell number, after which true diversity and Gini coefficients were computed with the tcR R package. Repertoire sharing was quantified using the overlap coefficient calculated on TCRB nucleotide sequences. Out-of-frame TCRB sequences from naive cells were analyzed to stand in for the pre-selection repertoire. TCRdb took over this immuneACCESS table, retaining in-frame rearrangements with V and J assigned. Such tables are incomplete; in checked studies, under half of the missing clones stem from an unresolved V gene, and the remainder is unexplained. That table supplies the V and J calls and clone size; D and trimming were determined from the DNA. This sample comprises some 660,000 clones, more than 12% of them detected only once. Just under 0.04% of the sample is in the top ten clones.

The TCR sequence derives from a man aged 18 to 35 with type 1 diabetes. The sample was naive CD4+ T cells from blood. The sample's cell subset or site label, in plain terms: true naive CD4+ T cells. The chain was built from TRBV25-1 and TRBJ2-5; the D gene remains uncertain. Here the CDR3 is given as CASSVDPGSEPETQYF. The DNA is TGTGCCAGCAGTGTAGATCCCGGGTCCGAACCCGAGACCCAGTACTTC. The CDR3, completed at both ends by the reference TRBV25-1 and TRBJ2-5 genes, gives the full variable domain EADIYQTPRYLVIGTGKKITLECSQTMGHDKMYWYQQDPGMELHLIHYSYGVNSTEKGDLSSESTVSRIRTEHFPLTLESARPSHTSQYLCASSVDPGSEPETQYFGPGTRLLVL.